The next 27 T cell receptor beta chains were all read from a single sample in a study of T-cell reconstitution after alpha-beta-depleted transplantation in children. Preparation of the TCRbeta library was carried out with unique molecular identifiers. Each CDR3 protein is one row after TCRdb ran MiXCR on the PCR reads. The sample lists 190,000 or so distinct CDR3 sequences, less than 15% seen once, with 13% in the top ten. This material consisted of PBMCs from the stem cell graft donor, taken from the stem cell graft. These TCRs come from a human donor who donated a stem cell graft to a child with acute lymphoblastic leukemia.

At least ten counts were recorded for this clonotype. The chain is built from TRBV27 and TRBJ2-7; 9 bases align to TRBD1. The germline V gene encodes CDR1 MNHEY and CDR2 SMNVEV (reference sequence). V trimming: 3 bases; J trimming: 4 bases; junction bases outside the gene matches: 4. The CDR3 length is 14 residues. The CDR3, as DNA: TGTGCCAGCAGTTTGGAGGGGACAGGGTACGAGCAGTACTTC. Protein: CASSLEGTGYEQYF.

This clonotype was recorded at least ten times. CDR3 loop: CASSLVQGSYRYF. The CDR3 coding sequence is TGTGCCAGCAGTTTAGTCCAGGGGAGTTACCGGTACTTC. The V call is TRBV12-3 or TRBV12-4, the J call TRBJ2-7; maybe TRBD1 (6 bases). CDR3 size: 13 residues. V was clipped by 1 base and J by 12 bases, with 16 bases between them.

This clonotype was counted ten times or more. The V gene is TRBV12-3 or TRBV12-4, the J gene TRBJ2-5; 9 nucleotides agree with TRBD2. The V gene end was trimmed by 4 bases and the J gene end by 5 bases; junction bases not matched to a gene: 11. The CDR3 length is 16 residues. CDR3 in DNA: TGTGCCAGCAGTTCGGCAAGCGGGAGGTATAGGGAGACCCAGTACTTC. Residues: CASSSASGRYRETQYF.

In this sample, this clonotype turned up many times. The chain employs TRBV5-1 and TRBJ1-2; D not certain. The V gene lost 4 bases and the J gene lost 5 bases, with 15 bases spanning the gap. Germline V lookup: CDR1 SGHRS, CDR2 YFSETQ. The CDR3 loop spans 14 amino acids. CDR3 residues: CASSPEVRNYGYTF. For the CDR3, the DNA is TGCGCCAGCAGCCCGGAAGTCCGTAATTATGGCTACACCTTC.

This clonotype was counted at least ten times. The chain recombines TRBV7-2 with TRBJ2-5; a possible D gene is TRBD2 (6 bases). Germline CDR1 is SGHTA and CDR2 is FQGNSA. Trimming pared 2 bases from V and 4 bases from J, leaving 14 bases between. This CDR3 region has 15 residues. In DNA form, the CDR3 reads TGTGCCAGCAGCTTATTCGGCGGGGCCCTAGAGACCCAGTACTTC. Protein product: CASSLFGGALETQYF.

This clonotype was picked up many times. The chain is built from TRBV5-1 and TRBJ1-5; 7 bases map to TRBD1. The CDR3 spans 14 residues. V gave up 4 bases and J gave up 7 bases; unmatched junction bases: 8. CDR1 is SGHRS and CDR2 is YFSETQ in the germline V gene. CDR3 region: CASSTTGLEQPQHF. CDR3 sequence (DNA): TGCGCCAGCAGCACGACAGGGCTGGAGCAGCCCCAGCATTTT.

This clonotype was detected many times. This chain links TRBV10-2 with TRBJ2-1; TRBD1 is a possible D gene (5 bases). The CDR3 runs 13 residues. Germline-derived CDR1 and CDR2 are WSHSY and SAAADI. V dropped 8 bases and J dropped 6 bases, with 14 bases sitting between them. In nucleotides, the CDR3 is TGCGCCAGCCGTTGGGGCGGCAGCAATGAGCAGTTCTTC. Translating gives CASRWGGSNEQFF.

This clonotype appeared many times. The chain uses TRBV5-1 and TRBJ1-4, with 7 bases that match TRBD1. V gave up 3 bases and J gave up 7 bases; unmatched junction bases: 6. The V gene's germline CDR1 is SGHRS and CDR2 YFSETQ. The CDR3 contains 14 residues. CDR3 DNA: TGCGCCAGCAGCTCCGGGACAGTCGGTGAAAAACTGTTTTTT. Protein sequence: CASSSGTVGEKLFF.

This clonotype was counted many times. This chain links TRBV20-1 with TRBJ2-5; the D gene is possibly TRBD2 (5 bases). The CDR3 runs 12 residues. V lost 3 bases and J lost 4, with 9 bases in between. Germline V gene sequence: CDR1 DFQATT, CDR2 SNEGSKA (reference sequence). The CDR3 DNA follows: TGCAGTGCTAGTTTGGCGGGAGAGACCCAGTACTTC. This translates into CSASLAGETQYF.

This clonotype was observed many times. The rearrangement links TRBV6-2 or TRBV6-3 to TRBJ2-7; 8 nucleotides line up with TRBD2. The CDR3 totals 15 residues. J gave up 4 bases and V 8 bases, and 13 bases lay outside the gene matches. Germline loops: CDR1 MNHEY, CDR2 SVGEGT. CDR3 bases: TGTGCCAGCCGTCTAACCGGGACTAGACCTTACGAGCAGTACTTC. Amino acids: CASRLTGTRPYEQYF.

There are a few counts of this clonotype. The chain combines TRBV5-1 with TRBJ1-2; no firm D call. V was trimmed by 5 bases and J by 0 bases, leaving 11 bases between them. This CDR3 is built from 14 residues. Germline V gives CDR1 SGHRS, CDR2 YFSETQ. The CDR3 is CASRSGPTNYGYTF. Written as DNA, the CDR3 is TGCGCCAGCAGGTCGGGTCCCACTAACTATGGCTACACCTTC.

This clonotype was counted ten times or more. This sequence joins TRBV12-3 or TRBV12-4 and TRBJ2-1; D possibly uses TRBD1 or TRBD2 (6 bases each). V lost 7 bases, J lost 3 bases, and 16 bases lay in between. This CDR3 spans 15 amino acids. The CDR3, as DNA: TGTGCCAGCATCAGGGGTCGGGGGATCTACAATGAGCAGTTCTTC. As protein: CASIRGRGIYNEQFF.

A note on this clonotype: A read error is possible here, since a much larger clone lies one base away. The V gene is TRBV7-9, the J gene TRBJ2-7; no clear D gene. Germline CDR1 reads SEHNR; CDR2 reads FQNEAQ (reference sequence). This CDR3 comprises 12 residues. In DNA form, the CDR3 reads TGTGCCAGCAGCCCTCCAGTCTACCAGCAGTACTTC. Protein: CASSPPVYQQYF.

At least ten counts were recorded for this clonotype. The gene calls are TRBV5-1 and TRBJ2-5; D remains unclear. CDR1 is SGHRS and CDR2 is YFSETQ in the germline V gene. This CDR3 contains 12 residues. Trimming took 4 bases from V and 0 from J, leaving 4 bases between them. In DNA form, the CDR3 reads TGCGCCAGCAGCGGGGACCAAGAGACCCAGTACTTC. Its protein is CASSGDQETQYF.

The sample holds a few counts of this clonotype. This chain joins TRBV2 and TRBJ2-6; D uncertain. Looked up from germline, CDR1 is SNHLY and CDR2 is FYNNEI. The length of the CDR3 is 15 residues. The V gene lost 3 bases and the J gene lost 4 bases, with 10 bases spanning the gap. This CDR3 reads CASSEQETGANVLTF. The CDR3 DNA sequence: TGTGCCAGCAGTGAGCAGGAAACGGGGGCCAACGTCCTGACTTTC.

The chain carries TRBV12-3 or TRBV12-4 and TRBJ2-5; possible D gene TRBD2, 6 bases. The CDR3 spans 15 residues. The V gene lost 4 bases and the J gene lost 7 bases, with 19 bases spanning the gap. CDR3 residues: CASSSPGDSEGTQYF. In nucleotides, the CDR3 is TGTGCCAGCAGTTCCCCCGGGGACTCAGAAGGGACCCAGTACTTC.

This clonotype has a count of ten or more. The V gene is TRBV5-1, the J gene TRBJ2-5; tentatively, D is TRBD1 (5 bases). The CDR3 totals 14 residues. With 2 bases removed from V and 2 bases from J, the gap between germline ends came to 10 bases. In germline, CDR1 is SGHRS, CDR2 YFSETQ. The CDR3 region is CASSLRQFQETQYF. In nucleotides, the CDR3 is TGCGCCAGCAGCTTAAGACAGTTTCAAGAGACCCAGTACTTC. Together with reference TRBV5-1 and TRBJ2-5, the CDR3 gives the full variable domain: KAGVTQTPRYLIKTRGQQVTLSCSPISGHRSVSWYQQTPGQGLQFLFEYFSETQRNKGNFPGRFSGRQFSNSRSEMNVSTLELGDSALYLCASSLRQFQETQYFGPGTRLLVL.

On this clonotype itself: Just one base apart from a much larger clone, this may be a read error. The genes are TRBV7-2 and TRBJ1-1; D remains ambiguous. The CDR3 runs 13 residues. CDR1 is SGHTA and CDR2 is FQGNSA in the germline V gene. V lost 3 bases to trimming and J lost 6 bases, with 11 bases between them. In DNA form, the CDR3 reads TGTGCCAGCAGCTTCACCCAGGCCGCTGAAGCTTTCTTT. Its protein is CASSFTQAAEAFF.

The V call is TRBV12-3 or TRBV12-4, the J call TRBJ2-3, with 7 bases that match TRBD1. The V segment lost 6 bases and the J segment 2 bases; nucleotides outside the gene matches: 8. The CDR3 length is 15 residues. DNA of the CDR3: TGTGCCAGCAGCCCAACAGGGGTCCTCACAGATACGCAGTATTTT. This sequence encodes CASSPTGVLTDTQYF.

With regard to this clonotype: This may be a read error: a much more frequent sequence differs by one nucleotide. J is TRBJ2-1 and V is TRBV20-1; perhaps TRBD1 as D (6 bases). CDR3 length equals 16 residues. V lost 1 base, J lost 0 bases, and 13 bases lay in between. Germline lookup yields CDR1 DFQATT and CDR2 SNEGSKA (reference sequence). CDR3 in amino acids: CSARGGGTSSYNEQFF. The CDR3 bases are TGCAGTGCTAGAGGTGGGGGCACAAGCTCCTACAATGAGCAGTTCTTC.

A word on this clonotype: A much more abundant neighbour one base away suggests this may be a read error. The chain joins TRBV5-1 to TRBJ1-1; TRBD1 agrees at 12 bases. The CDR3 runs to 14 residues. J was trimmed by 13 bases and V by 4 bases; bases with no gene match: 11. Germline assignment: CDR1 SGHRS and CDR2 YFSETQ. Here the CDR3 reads CASSTPGQGAIVFF. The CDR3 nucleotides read TGCGCCAGCAGCACTCCGGGACAGGGGGCAATAGTTTTCTTT.

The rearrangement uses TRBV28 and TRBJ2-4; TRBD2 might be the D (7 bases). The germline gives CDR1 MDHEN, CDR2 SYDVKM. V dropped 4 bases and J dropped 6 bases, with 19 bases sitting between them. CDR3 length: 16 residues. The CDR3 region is CASSSPGQREGNIQYF. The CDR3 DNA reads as TGTGCCAGCAGTTCCCCGGGACAAAGGGAGGGAAACATTCAGTACTTC.

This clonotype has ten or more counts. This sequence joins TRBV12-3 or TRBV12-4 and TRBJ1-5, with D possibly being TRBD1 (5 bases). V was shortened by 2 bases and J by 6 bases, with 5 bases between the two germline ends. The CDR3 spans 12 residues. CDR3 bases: TGTGCCAGCAGTTTAAGGGGTCAGCCCCAGCATTTT. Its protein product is CASSLRGQPQHF.

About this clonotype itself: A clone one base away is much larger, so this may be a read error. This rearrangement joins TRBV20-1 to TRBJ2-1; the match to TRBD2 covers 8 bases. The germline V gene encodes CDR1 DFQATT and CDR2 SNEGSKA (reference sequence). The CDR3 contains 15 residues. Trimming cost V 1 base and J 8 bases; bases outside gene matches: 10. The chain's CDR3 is CSARALGGRIDEQFF. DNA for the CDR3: TGCAGTGCTAGAGCATTAGGCGGGAGGATCGATGAGCAGTTCTTC.

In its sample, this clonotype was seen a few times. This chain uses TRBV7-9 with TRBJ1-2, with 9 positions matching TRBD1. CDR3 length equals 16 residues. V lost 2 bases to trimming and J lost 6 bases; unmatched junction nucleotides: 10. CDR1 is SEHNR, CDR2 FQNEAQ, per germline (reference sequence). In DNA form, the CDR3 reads TGTGCCAGCAGCTTAAGGGACAGGGAGTCAATTGATGGCTACACCTTC. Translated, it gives CASSLRDRESIDGYTF.

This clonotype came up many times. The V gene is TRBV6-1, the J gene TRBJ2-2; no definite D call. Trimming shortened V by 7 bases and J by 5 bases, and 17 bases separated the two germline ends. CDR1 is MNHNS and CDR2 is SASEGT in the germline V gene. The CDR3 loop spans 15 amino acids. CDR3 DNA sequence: TGTGCCAGCACAAAATCCCAAAGATGGACCGGGGAGCTGTTTTTT. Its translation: CASTKSQRWTGELFF.

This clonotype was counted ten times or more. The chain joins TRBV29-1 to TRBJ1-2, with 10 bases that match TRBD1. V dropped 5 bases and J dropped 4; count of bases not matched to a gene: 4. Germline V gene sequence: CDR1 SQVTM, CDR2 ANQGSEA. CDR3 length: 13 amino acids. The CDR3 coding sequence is TGCAGCGTTCGGACAGGGGGGATCTATGGCTACACCTTC. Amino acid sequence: CSVRTGGIYGYTF.